The entry below describes one TCR beta chain. Its cognate antigen is unknown. TEMRA cells were FACS-enriched, while CD8+ and CD4+ T cells were negatively isolated. After extraction with the RNeasy kit, about 0.45 to 1 ug of the RNA was reverse transcribed using random hexamers. TCRdb passed the immunoSEQ multiplex PCR reads through MiXCR, listing each CDR3 protein once. Of 100,000 to 150,000 distinct CDR3 sequences in the sample, roughly 95% were seen once. The record originates from a study of CD8 T cells in Susac syndrome. Study-wide results and limits: CD4+ T cell repertoires in Susac syndrome exhibited no evidence of clonal expansion.

CDR3 length: 15 residues. The V end lost 5 bases, the J end lost 3 bases, and 11 bases lay between the germline ends. Germline V CDR1 and CDR2: SGHTA, FQGTGA. This TCR came from a human donor with Susac syndrome. Material for sequencing was CD4+ T cells from PBMCs. This sequence joins TRBV7-3 and TRBJ2-6; maybe TRBD1 (5 bases). The CDR3 DNA reads TGTGCCAGCAGCCCCCAGGGTGGTGGGGCCAACGTCCTGACTTTC. It yields the protein CASSPQGGGANVLTF. The full variable domain, in which reference TRBV7-3 and TRBJ2-6 provide the parts outside the CDR3, is GAGVSQTPSNKVTEKGKYVELRCDPISGHTALYWYRQSLGQGPEFLIYFQGTGAADDSGLPNDRFFAVRPEGSVSTLKIQRTERGDSAVYLCASSPQGGGANVLTFGAGSRLTVL.